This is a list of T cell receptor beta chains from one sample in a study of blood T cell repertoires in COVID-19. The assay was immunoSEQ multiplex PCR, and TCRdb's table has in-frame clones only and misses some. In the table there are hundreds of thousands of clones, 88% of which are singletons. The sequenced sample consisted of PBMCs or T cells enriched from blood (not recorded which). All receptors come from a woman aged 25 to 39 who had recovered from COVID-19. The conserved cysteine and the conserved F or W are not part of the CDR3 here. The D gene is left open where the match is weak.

ASSQEQITGELF	TRBJ2-2	TRBV4-3	-
ASSYSISGTIGYT	TRBJ1-2	TRBV6-5	-
ASSLRWGGTAAKRGGYT	TRBJ1-2	TRBV11-2	-
ASSPGAGGNTIY	TRBJ1-3	TRBV5-1	TRBD1
ATRTRAKNIQY	TRBJ2-4	TRBV19	-
ASSQYFTSGGEKETQY	TRBJ2-5	TRBV3-1/TRBV3-2	TRBD2
ASSYRAKKGTQY	TRBJ2-3	TRBV7-2	-
ACLLAGGPGELF	TRBJ2-2	TRBV30	TRBD2
ASSLRLAGSNEQF	TRBJ2-1	TRBV7-3	TRBD2
ASSGLAGGLVYEQF	TRBJ2-1	TRBV18	TRBD2
ASSKVDRAVTLH	TRBJ1-6	TRBV27	TRBD1
ASSLSTGSSTEAF	TRBJ1-1	TRBV9	TRBD1
ASSSDRGFIPNYGYT	TRBJ1-2	TRBV28	TRBD1
ASMVVGGTYNEQF	TRBJ2-1	TRBV5-1	-
ASSPPEGEKLF	TRBJ1-4	TRBV4-1	-
ASSPLPFGHTEAF	TRBJ1-1	TRBV28	-
ASSSLGGILSGNTIY	TRBJ1-3	TRBV28	-
ATGQNTDTQY	TRBJ2-3	TRBV10-3	-
ASSYRRDSILNTEAF	TRBJ1-1	TRBV6-2/TRBV6-3	TRBD1
AWGVPGYNEQF	TRBJ2-1	TRBV30	-
ASSGPDSPVNSPLH	TRBJ1-6	TRBV9	-
ASSPLPRGPSSGNTIY	TRBJ1-3	TRBV18	TRBD1
ASRREGQGAGELF	TRBJ2-2	TRBV10-2	-
ASSSTSGRARTGELF	TRBJ2-2	TRBV5-4	TRBD2
ASRTGTGVTGELF	TRBJ2-2	TRBV28	TRBD1
ASSLDGRVKEKLF	TRBJ1-4	TRBV7-2	-
ASSLGGSNTEAF	TRBJ1-1	TRBV7-9	-
ASSEEGTNEKLF	TRBJ1-4	TRBV19	-
ASSSFSSYNSPLH	TRBJ1-6	TRBV11-3	-
ASSVQGSGANVLT	TRBJ2-6	TRBV9	-
ASSQPSGEQY	TRBJ2-7	TRBV5-1	-
ASRYQGGNSPLH	TRBJ1-6	TRBV19	-